Below, 28 T cell receptor beta chains from the same sample are listed, as sequenced in a study of technical replicates of blood from a few donors. TCRdb's table, derived via immunoSEQ multiplex PCR, lists solely in-frame clones and lacks some. This table has approximately 60,000 clones, 80% to 90% appearing once. Sequencing input: PBMCs. Receptors were obtained from a human donor in good health. Some clones in this sample may be carry-over from other donors' samples.

The chain recombines TRBV2 with TRBJ2-1, with TRBD2 identical over 10 bases. CDR3 length equals 16 residues. CDR1 is SNHLY and CDR2 is FYNNEI in the germline V gene. After removal of 6 bases from V and 5 bases from J, the junction contained 10 bases not matched to a gene. The CDR3 coding sequence is TGTGCCAGCAGCCAAATAGCGGGGGGCCTCAACAATGAGCAGTTCTTC. Its translation is CASSQIAGGLNNEQFF.

This chain joins TRBV6-5 and TRBJ1-2; 8 nucleotides match TRBD1. J gave up 7 bases and V 2 bases, and 6 bases lay outside the gene matches. The germline V gene has CDR1 MNHEY and CDR2 SVGAGI. CDR3 length: 14 amino acids. The CDR3 DNA sequence: TGTGCCAGCAGTTACGACGGACAGGGAGGTGGCTACACCTTC. Amino acid sequence: CASSYDGQGGGYTF.

V is TRBV7-2 and J is TRBJ2-1, with 8 bases matching TRBD2. The J segment lost 8 bases and the V segment lost 6 bases, leaving 15 bases of the junction unmatched. Germline lookup yields CDR1 SGHTA and CDR2 FQGNSA. CDR3 length: 16 residues. The CDR3 region is CASSLGASGRNDEQFF. CDR3 sequence (DNA): TGTGCCAGCAGTCTGGGGGCGAGCGGGAGAAATGATGAGCAGTTCTTC. The complete variable domain, with remaining parts taken from reference TRBV7-2 and TRBJ2-1, reads GAGVSQSPSNKVTEKGKDVELRCDPISGHTALYWYRQSLGQGLEFLIYFQGNSAPDKSGLPSDRFSAERTGGSVSTLTIQRTQQEDSAVYLCASSLGASGRNDEQFFGPGTRLTVL.

CDR3 DNA: TGTGCCAGCAGCTTTCAACAGGGGAATAATGAAAAACTGTTTTTT. Protein sequence: CASSFQQGNNEKLFF. The chain carries TRBV7-2 and TRBJ1-4; 7 nucleotides agree with TRBD1. This CDR3 comprises 15 residues. Trimming removed 3 bases from V and 4 bases from J; junction bases left unmatched: 5. Germline V gives CDR1 SGHTA, CDR2 FQGNSA.

This chain connects TRBV10-3 to TRBJ1-2; D is ambiguous. CDR3 length equals 16 residues. Germline V lookup: CDR1 ENHRY, CDR2 SYGVKD. V was cut by 0 bases and J by 6 bases, with 17 bases left in between. This CDR3 is CAISESIFTTVDGYTF. The CDR3 nucleotides are TGTGCCATCAGTGAGTCGATCTTTACCACCGTAGATGGCTACACCTTC.

About this clone: One end of the junction is discordant with germline, which a read error may explain. The rearrangement links TRBV18 to TRBJ1-1; 8 nucleotides align to TRBD1. This CDR3 has 13 amino acids. Germline V lookup: CDR1 KGHSH, CDR2 LQKENI. The DNA for the CDR3 is TGTGCCACCTCAGGGGGCAGGGACACTGAAGCTTTCTTT. Residues: CATSGGRDTEAFF.

The chain carries TRBV27 and TRBJ1-4; maybe TRBD1 (6 bases). V lost 4 bases and J lost 8, with 14 bases in between. The CDR3 has 14 residues. Germline CDR1 is MNHEY and CDR2 is SMNVEV (reference sequence). The CDR3 coding sequence is TGTGCCAGCAGTTACCGCCCGGGGGGCGAAAAACTGTTTTTT. Its translation: CASSYRPGGEKLFF. The variable domain in full, with the rest retrieved from reference TRBV27 and TRBJ1-4, is EAQVTQNPRYLITVTGKKLTVTCSQNMNHEYMSWYRQDPGLGLRQIYYSMNVEVTDKGDVPEGYKVSRKEKRNFPLILESPSPNQTSLYFCASSYRPGGEKLFFGSGTQLSVL.

This clone turned up a few times. V and J are TRBV5-6 and TRBJ2-2, with D possibly matching TRBD2 (5 bases). Trimming left V 4 bases short and J 8 bases short, with 6 bases between. Per germline, CDR1 SGHDT and CDR2 YYEEEE. The CDR3 loop spans 11 amino acids. DNA for the CDR3: TGTGCCAGCAGCACGGGGGGGGAGCTGTTTTTT. As protein: CASSTGGELFF.

The chain combines TRBV4-2 with TRBJ1-3; no clear D gene. There are 16 residues in the CDR3. The germline gives CDR1 LGHNA, CDR2 YNFKEQ. Trimming shortened V by 4 bases and J by 0 bases, and 13 bases separated the two germline ends. The CDR3, as DNA: TGTGCCAGCAGCCCCGGGGTCGGTCGCTCTGGAAACACCATATATTTT. Protein sequence: CASSPGVGRSGNTIYF.

The chain joins TRBV15 to TRBJ1-5, with D possibly being TRBD1 (6 bases). The CDR3 spans 14 residues. The germline gives CDR1 LNHNV, CDR2 YYDKDF (reference sequence). Trimming cost V 2 bases and J 7 bases, with 12 bases left between them. CDR3 bases: TGTGCCACCAGCAGACCTACGGGGGGCCAGCCCCAGCATTTT. Translating it yields CATSRPTGGQPQHF.

J is TRBJ2-3 and V is TRBV7-2, with TRBD2 matching over 13 bases. CDR1 and CDR2 (germline): SGHTA, FQGNSA. The junction had 5 bases not matched to a gene; V was cut back by 3 bases and J by 5 bases. CDR3 length: 16 amino acids. This CDR3 is CASSFDGTSGKDTQYF. In nucleotides, the CDR3 is TGTGCCAGCAGCTTCGACGGGACTAGCGGGAAAGATACGCAGTATTTT.

The V call is TRBV25-1, the J call TRBJ2-3; 10 bases match TRBD2. CDR1 and CDR2 (germline): MGHDK, SYGVNS. V was pared by 5 bases and J by 4 bases, with 12 bases of the junction left unmatched. The CDR3 has 17 residues. The CDR3 DNA sequence: TGTGCCAGCAGTTCCCAACCAGCGGGAGGGCCCGCAGATACGCAGTATTTT. Amino acids: CASSSQPAGGPADTQYF.

The gene calls are TRBV4-1 and TRBJ2-1, with D possibly matching TRBD1 (5 bases). The germline gives CDR1 MGHRA, CDR2 YSYEKL. V gave up 1 base and J gave up 0 bases, with 7 bases separating them. CDR3 length: 15 amino acids. This CDR3 is CASSQAGYSYNEQFF. CDR3 nucleotides: TGCGCCAGCAGCCAAGCAGGGTACTCCTACAATGAGCAGTTCTTC.

This sequence joins TRBV30 and TRBJ2-5; 7 bases are a match to TRBD2. V shed 3 bases, J shed 5 bases, and the junction held 9 bases outside the gene matches. The germline gives CDR1 GTSNPN, CDR2 SVGIG (reference sequence). CDR3 size: 14 residues. The CDR3: CAWSAAGVRETQYF. The CDR3 DNA sequence: TGTGCCTGGAGCGCGGCGGGGGTGCGGGAGACCCAGTACTTC.

The chain employs TRBV5-6 and TRBJ1-6; a weak D match, TRBD1 (5 bases). The germline CDR1 and CDR2 sequences are SGHDT and YYEEEE. The CDR3 sequence is 15 residues long. The V and J ends lost 4 bases and 5 bases respectively, with 13 bases between them. The CDR3 nucleotides read TGTGCCAGCAGCCCATCAGGGCGGCATAATTCACCCCTCCACTTT. This codes for CASSPSGRHNSPLHF.

The chain joins TRBV7-3 to TRBJ2-3; 11 bases are a match to TRBD2. CDR1 SGHTA and CDR2 FQGTGA come from the germline V gene. CDR3 length: 14 amino acids. After removal of 4 bases from V and 5 bases from J, the junction contained 2 bases not matched to a gene. The chain's CDR3 is CASSSGTSGDTQYF. CDR3 DNA: TGTGCCAGCAGCTCAGGGACTAGCGGAGATACGCAGTATTTT.

J is TRBJ1-2 and V is TRBV6-1, with 7 bases lining up with TRBD1. Germline V gives CDR1 MNHNS, CDR2 SASEGT. CDR3 length: 15 amino acids. Germline trimming cut 6 bases from V and 2 bases from J; bases unmatched to any gene: 9. CDR3 region: CASSAGPDRNYGYTF. CDR3 bases: TGTGCCAGCAGCGCCGGCCCGGACAGGAACTATGGCTACACCTTC.

This chain connects TRBV15 to TRBJ1-2; TRBD1 matches at 7 bases. Germline-derived CDR1 and CDR2 are LNHNV and YYDKDF (reference sequence). The CDR3 runs to 13 residues. The V and J ends lost 3 bases and 4 bases, in that order; junction bases with no gene match: 2. The CDR3 DNA follows: TGTGCCACCAGCAGTGACAGGGTCTATGGCTACACCTTC. Translating it yields CATSSDRVYGYTF.

The V call is TRBV5-4, the J call TRBJ2-5, with 9 positions matching TRBD1. Germline V lookup: CDR1 SGHNT, CDR2 YYREEE (reference sequence). This CDR3 is 14 amino acids long. Trimming took 3 bases from V and 5 from J; bases not matched to a gene: 5. CDR3 coding DNA: TGTGCCAGCAGCTGGACAGGACAGGGGGAGACCCAGTACTTC. Translating it yields CASSWTGQGETQYF.

The chain couples TRBV20-1 to TRBJ1-4; TRBD1 might be the D (5 bases). CDR1 is DFQATT and CDR2 is SNEGSKA in the germline V gene (reference sequence). This CDR3 is 11 amino acids long. CDR3 sequence reads: CIFRVNEKLFF. The DNA of the CDR3 is TGCATTTTCAGGGTGAACGAAAAACTGTTTTTT.

This clone has only one observation. The J gene is TRBJ2-7, the V gene TRBV7-4; D might be TRBD2 (5 bases). V was trimmed by 0 bases and J by 5 bases, leaving 17 bases between them. The CDR3 totals 16 residues. Germline CDR1 is SGHVT and CDR2 is SQSDAQ. This chain's CDR3 is CASSLARAVAIHEQYF. The CDR3 DNA follows: TGTGCCAGCAGCTTAGCGCGGGCAGTCGCTATCCACGAGCAGTACTTC.

The rearrangement joins TRBV4-2 to TRBJ1-2, with D possibly TRBD1 on 5 matching bases. This CDR3 has 15 residues. CDR1 and CDR2 from the germline V gene are LGHNA and YNFKEQ. With 5 bases removed from V and 4 bases from J, the gap between germline ends came to 17 bases. The CDR3 is CASSIDSGPVYGYTF. The CDR3 region has the DNA TGTGCCAGCAGCATCGACAGTGGCCCTGTCTATGGCTACACCTTC.

The chain combines TRBV6-6 with TRBJ1-1; no firm D call. The germline V and J ends were trimmed by 6 bases and 2 bases, with 10 bases remaining between them. Germline V CDR1 and CDR2: MNHNY, SVGAGI (reference sequence). The CDR3 is 13 amino acids. The CDR3 DNA reads TGTGCCAGCAGCCCTACCGTAAACACTGAAGCTTTCTTT. It yields the protein CASSPTVNTEAFF.

The genes are TRBV4-2 and TRBJ1-6; maybe TRBD1 (5 bases). The V gene lost 8 bases and the J gene lost 8 bases, with 16 bases spanning the gap. The V gene's germline CDR1 is LGHNA and CDR2 YNFKEQ. This CDR3 comprises 14 residues. The CDR3 DNA is TGTGCCAGCGGAATCCTAGGGGATGATTCACCCCTCCACTTT. This encodes CASGILGDDSPLHF.

The chain uses TRBV7-2 and TRBJ1-1; the match to TRBD1 covers 9 bases. J was trimmed by 4 bases and V by 4 bases; bases with no gene match: 4. The V gene's germline CDR1 is SGHTA and CDR2 FQGNSA. The CDR3 has 14 residues. The CDR3 coding sequence is TGTGCCAGCAGCTGGGACAGGGAAGGCACTGAAGCTTTCTTT. This gives the protein CASSWDREGTEAFF.

This clone was seen more than once but under ten times. This chain joins TRBV6-5 and TRBJ2-5; tentatively, D is TRBD2 (6 bases). Germline CDR1 reads MNHEY; CDR2 reads SVGAGI. Trimming cost V 4 bases and J 4 bases, with 13 bases left between them. There are 14 residues in the CDR3. The CDR3 region is CASSSGGWGETQYF. Written as DNA, the CDR3 is TGTGCCAGCAGTTCTGGGGGGTGGGGAGAGACCCAGTACTTC.

This clone was recorded once. V gene TRBV9 combines with J gene TRBJ1-6; no clear D. Germline V CDR1 and CDR2: SGDLS, YYNGEE. The CDR3 totals 16 residues. V lost 4 bases and J lost 0, with 11 bases in between. For the CDR3, the DNA is TGTGCCAGCAGCTTCCGGTCTAGCTCCTATAATTCACCCCTCCACTTT. Protein sequence: CASSFRSSSYNSPLHF.

The count of this clone is one. The chain couples TRBV7-3 to TRBJ2-1, with D uncertain. Germline V gene sequence: CDR1 SGHTA, CDR2 FQGTGA. With 1 base removed from V and 2 bases from J, the gap between germline ends came to 3 bases. The CDR3 covers 13 residues. Here the CDR3 DNA reads TGTGCCAGCAGCTTAAACACCTACAATGAGCAGTTCTTC. The encoded protein is CASSLNTYNEQFF.